The 30 T cell receptor beta chains presented below share a single source sample, sequenced in a study of blood T cell repertoires in COVID-19. Repertoires were generated with immunoSEQ multiplex PCR, while TCRdb's copy carries only in-frame clones and drops some. The table has fewer than 200,000 clones, approximately 90% seen once. Sequenced: peripheral blood. All receptors derive from a man under 40 with COVID-19, enrolled during active disease.

J is TRBJ1-5 and V is TRBV6-5; weak D call: TRBD1 (6 bases). The germline V gene has CDR1 MNHEY and CDR2 SVGAGI. This CDR3 is 12 amino acids long. Deletions cut 6 bases from V and 4 bases from J, with 7 bases between. CDR3 loop: CASRGGNQPQHF. CDR3 in DNA: TGTGCCAGCAGAGGGGGTAATCAGCCCCAGCATTTT.

This clone has just one count. J is TRBJ1-4 and V is TRBV11-2; D might be TRBD1 (5 bases). The CDR3 is 17 residues long. The germline V and J ends were trimmed by 5 bases and 0 bases, with 16 bases remaining between them. CDR1 is SGHAT, CDR2 FQNNGV, per germline. In DNA form, the CDR3 reads TGTGCCAGCAGCCGCTTCATAGACAGTCCAACTAATGAAAAACTGTTTTTT. Amino acids: CASSRFIDSPTNEKLFF.

The chain carries TRBV5-5 and TRBJ2-1; tentatively, D is TRBD1 (6 bases). CDR3 length: 17 amino acids. Deletions cut 0 bases from V and 2 bases from J, with 15 bases between. Germline values: CDR1 SGHKS, CDR2 YYEKEE (reference sequence). CDR3 nucleotide sequence: TGTGCCAGCAGCTTGGTTTCCCCCAGGGGCCCCTACAATGAGCAGTTCTTC. Translated, it gives CASSLVSPRGPYNEQFF. Looking up the rest from reference TRBV5-5 and TRBJ2-1 gives the full variable domain: DAGVTQSPTHLIKTRGQQVTLRCSPISGHKSVSWYQQVLGQGPQFIFQYYEKEERGRGNFPDRFSARQFPNYSSELNVNALLLGDSALYLCASSLVSPRGPYNEQFFGPGTRLTVL.

This clone occurred once. The rearrangement joins TRBV12-3 or TRBV12-4 to TRBJ2-1, with D unclear. V was trimmed by 6 bases and J by 6 bases, leaving 9 bases between them. There are 12 residues in the CDR3. CDR3 nucleotide sequence: TGTGCCAGCAGGACCAACAGCAATGAGCAGTTCTTC. Translated: CASRTNSNEQFF.

This chain connects TRBV6-5 to TRBJ1-1, with D possibly TRBD1 on 5 matching bases. V shed 2 bases and J shed 1 base, with 11 bases lying between them. The CDR3 totals 15 residues. The germline CDR1 and CDR2 sequences are MNHEY and SVGAGI. The CDR3 DNA follows: TGTGCCAGCAGTTACATCGGGGGGAGGAACACTGAAGCTTTCTTT. It codes for CASSYIGGRNTEAFF.

The chain joins TRBV5-6 to TRBJ2-2; 8 bases map to TRBD2. This CDR3 is built from 16 residues. In germline, CDR1 is SGHDT, CDR2 YYEEEE. The V segment lost 0 bases and the J segment 4 bases; nucleotides outside the gene matches: 5. The CDR3: CASSLGIAGLTGELFF. The CDR3 DNA reads TGTGCCAGCAGCTTGGGGATAGCGGGACTCACCGGGGAGCTGTTTTTT.

V and J are TRBV7-9 and TRBJ1-1; D is undetermined. Germline V gene data show CDR1 as SEHNR and CDR2 as FQNEAQ (reference sequence). V dropped 6 bases and J dropped 1 base, with 9 bases sitting between them. The CDR3 is made up of 13 amino acids. CDR3 loop: CASSPDTNTEAFF. DNA of the CDR3: TGTGCCAGCAGTCCCGACACGAACACTGAAGCTTTCTTT.

J is TRBJ2-7 and V is TRBV7-9; no reliable D call. Germline V gives CDR1 SEHNR, CDR2 FQNEAQ (reference sequence). The V gene lost 6 bases and the J gene lost 0 bases, with 6 bases spanning the gap. The CDR3 extends over 12 amino acids. Here the CDR3 reads CASSFSSYEQYF. Here the CDR3 DNA reads TGTGCCAGCAGTTTCTCCTCCTACGAGCAGTACTTC.

The chain recombines TRBV10-3 with TRBJ2-5, with 9 bases fitting TRBD1. Germline CDR1 is ENHRY and CDR2 is SYGVKD. The CDR3 consists of 13 residues. Unmatched junction bases numbered 4, after V lost 6 bases and J lost 5 bases. The CDR3 loop reads CAIRQGAGETQYF. In DNA form, the CDR3 reads TGTGCCATCAGACAGGGGGCGGGTGAGACCCAGTACTTC.

This chain connects TRBV12-5 to TRBJ1-5, with 7 bases fitting TRBD1. Germline V lookup: CDR1 LGHNT, CDR2 FRNRAP. J gave up 1 base and V 2 bases, and 8 bases lay outside the gene matches. CDR3 length: 17 amino acids. Here the CDR3 DNA reads TGTGCTAGTGGTTTGACGACAGGGCCCCTAAGCAATCAGCCCCAGCATTTT. It is translated as CASGLTTGPLSNQPQHF.

CDR3 sequence (DNA): TGTGCCAGCAGAATCGACAGGCTCCTGGGGTACACCTTC. The encoded protein is CASRIDRLLGYTF. The V and J genes are TRBV28 and TRBJ1-2; D possibly corresponds to TRBD1 (6 bases). Trimming removed 6 bases from V and 11 bases from J, with 19 bases in between. CDR3 length: 13 residues. CDR1 is MDHEN and CDR2 is SYDVKM in the germline V gene.

The J gene is TRBJ1-2, the V gene TRBV9, with 10 bases that match TRBD1. Trimming removed 3 bases from V and 11 bases from J; junction bases left unmatched: 10. Per germline, CDR1 SGDLS and CDR2 YYNGEE. This CDR3 contains 14 residues. The CDR3 spells CASSDDRGPIGYTF. The CDR3, as DNA: TGTGCCAGCAGCGATGACAGGGGGCCCATTGGGTACACCTTC.

The chain employs TRBV28 and TRBJ1-2; D not resolved. Germline CDR1 and CDR2: MDHEN and SYDVKM. Trimming removed 3 bases at V and 4 bases at J, with 9 bases between. CDR3 length: 13 amino acids. The CDR3 DNA follows: TGTGCCAGCAGTTTTATTGCTAGCTATGGCTACACCTTC. This encodes CASSFIASYGYTF.

J is TRBJ1-4 and V is TRBV4-1, with TRBD1 matching over 7 bases. Per the germline V gene, CDR1 is MGHRA and CDR2 is YSYEKL. The CDR3 has 15 residues. The ends lost 1 base at V and 7 bases at J; junction bases unmatched: 6. In DNA form, the CDR3 reads TGCGCCAGCAGCCAAGGAGACAGGGACGGTGAAAAACTGTTTTTT. Amino acid sequence: CASSQGDRDGEKLFF.

The rearrangement links TRBV7-3 to TRBJ2-3; D possibly corresponds to TRBD2 (5 bases). Germline loops: CDR1 SGHTA, CDR2 FQGTGA. V was cut by 2 bases and J by 6 bases, with 12 bases left in between. The CDR3 spans 14 residues. CDR3 protein: CASSLAPGIDTQYF. CDR3 coding DNA: TGTGCCAGCAGCTTAGCTCCGGGGATTGATACGCAGTATTTT.

The table lists this clone with a count of one. The chain carries TRBV9 and TRBJ2-2; TRBD2 agrees at 12 bases. CDR3 length equals 16 residues. Germline lookup yields CDR1 SGDLS and CDR2 YYNGEE. J gave up 3 bases and V 4 bases, and 4 bases lay outside the gene matches. This chain's CDR3 is CASSILAGGHTGELFF. For the CDR3, the DNA is TGTGCCAGCAGCATACTAGCGGGGGGCCACACCGGGGAGCTGTTTTTT.

This clone has a single count. The chain couples TRBV18 to TRBJ2-5; TRBD2 matches at 9 bases. This CDR3 contains 16 residues. V gave up 3 bases and J gave up 4 bases; unmatched junction bases: 9. Per the germline V gene, CDR1 is KGHSH and CDR2 is LQKENI. The CDR3: CASSPSTAGGRETQYF. Written as DNA, the CDR3 is TGTGCCAGCTCACCGTCAACAGCGGGAGGTCGAGAGACCCAGTACTTC.

The V call is TRBV18, the J call TRBJ2-1, with 10 bases that match TRBD1. CDR3 length: 16 residues. Germline V lookup: CDR1 KGHSH, CDR2 LQKENI. V shed 0 bases, J shed 6 bases, and the junction held 5 bases outside the gene matches. The CDR3 DNA follows: TGTGCCAGCTCACCACCGGGGGGACAGGGGTCCAATGAGCAGTTCTTC. This translates into CASSPPGGQGSNEQFF.

The V call is TRBV28, the J call TRBJ2-3; D call uncertain. The CDR3 consists of 11 residues. Trimming pared 7 bases from V and 2 bases from J, leaving 4 bases between. The germline V gene has CDR1 MDHEN and CDR2 SYDVKM. In DNA form, the CDR3 reads TGTGCCAGCACTTACACAGATACGCAGTATTTT. Protein: CASTYTDTQYF. Full variable domain (remainder filled in from reference TRBV28 and TRBJ2-3): DVKVTQSSRYLVKRTGEKVFLECVQDMDHENMFWYRQDPGLGLRLIYFSYDVKMKEKGDIPEGYSVSREKKERFSLILESASTNQTSMYLCASTYTDTQYFGPGTRLTVL.

V usage is TRBV18 and J usage is TRBJ1-2; TRBD1 might be the D (6 bases). The CDR3 runs 14 residues. V was trimmed by 2 bases and J by 8 bases, leaving 15 bases between them. Germline loops: CDR1 KGHSH, CDR2 LQKENI. The CDR3 loop reads CASSPSSGEGGYTF. CDR3 nucleotide sequence: TGTGCCAGCTCACCATCATCAGGGGAGGGCGGCTACACCTTC.

This chain uses TRBV3-1 (or the pseudogene TRBV3-2) with TRBJ1-2, with a possible D match to TRBD1 (5 bases). The V end was cut by 1 base, the J end by 7 bases, with 10 bases between. Germline assignment: CDR1 LGHDT and CDR2 YNNKEL (reference sequence). The CDR3 contains 13 residues. The CDR3 region has the DNA TGTGCCAGCAGCCAAGGATTCAGGGCTGGCTACACCTTC. Its protein is CASSQGFRAGYTF.

CDR3 sequence reads: CASSLTSGERYEQYF. CDR3 DNA: TGTGCCAGCAGCTTGACTAGCGGGGAGAGATACGAGCAGTACTTC. The V call is TRBV7-2, the J call TRBJ2-7; 11 bases align to TRBD2. This CDR3 comprises 15 residues. Losses at the gene ends were 3 bases for V and 4 bases for J; bases not matched to a gene: 5. Germline V gene lookup returns CDR1 SGHTA and CDR2 FQGNSA. The complete variable domain, with remaining parts taken from reference TRBV7-2 and TRBJ2-7, reads GAGVSQSPSNKVTEKGKDVELRCDPISGHTALYWYRQSLGQGLEFLIYFQGNSAPDKSGLPSDRFSAERTGGSVSTLTIQRTQQEDSAVYLCASSLTSGERYEQYFGPGTRLTVT.

The rearrangement joins TRBV19 to TRBJ1-4; D might be TRBD1 (5 bases). The length of the CDR3 is 15 residues. V was pared by 3 bases and J by 5 bases, with 13 bases between. Germline CDR1 is LNHDA and CDR2 is SQIVND (reference sequence). The CDR3 DNA reads TGTGCCAGTAGTATGACCGCACAGGAAAATGAAAAACTGTTTTTT. Its translation: CASSMTAQENEKLFF.

In this sample, this clone turned up once. The rearrangement joins TRBV19 to TRBJ2-1, with D perhaps TRBD1 (6 bases). This CDR3 is 14 amino acids long. Trimming cost V 9 bases and J 0 bases, with 12 bases left between them. Looked up from germline, CDR1 is LNHDA and CDR2 is SQIVND (reference sequence). CDR3 coding DNA: TGTGCCAGCAAAACAGGGAGCTCCTACAATGAGCAGTTCTTC. Translation: CASKTGSSYNEQFF.

The chain couples TRBV3-1 (or the pseudogene TRBV3-2) to TRBJ2-5; no clear D. V was clipped by 0 bases and J by 2 bases, with 7 bases between them. CDR1 and CDR2 from the germline V gene are LGHDT and YNNKEL (reference sequence). This CDR3 is built from 14 residues. This CDR3 reads CASSQDYSQETQYF. The CDR3 DNA reads TGTGCCAGCAGCCAAGACTACAGTCAAGAGACCCAGTACTTC.

On this clone itself: In the same sample, other DNA sequences code for this CDR3. The rearrangement uses TRBV7-2 and TRBJ2-7, with TRBD2 identical over 14 bases. V shed 2 bases and J 2 bases; nucleotides not matched to a gene: 5. Germline V gene sequence: CDR1 SGHTA, CDR2 FQGNSA. The CDR3 loop spans 17 amino acids. The CDR3 region is CASSLQGLAGDPYEQYF. CDR3 DNA: TGTGCCAGCAGCTTACAGGGACTAGCGGGAGACCCCTACGAGCAGTACTTC.

The chain employs TRBV13 and TRBJ2-7; 10 bases are a match to TRBD2. From germline, CDR1 is PRHDT and CDR2 FYEKMQ (reference sequence). After removal of 0 bases from V and 3 bases from J, the junction contained 5 bases not matched to a gene. The CDR3 is made up of 16 amino acids. The CDR3 reads CASSLGLLAGFYEQYF. The CDR3 DNA reads as TGTGCCAGCAGCTTAGGCCTACTAGCGGGGTTCTACGAGCAGTACTTC.

This clone was counted between two and nine times. The rearrangement uses TRBV27 and TRBJ2-3, with 7 nucleotides matching TRBD2. Unmatched junction bases numbered 10, after V lost 5 bases and J lost 5 bases. The germline V gene has CDR1 MNHEY and CDR2 SMNVEV (reference sequence). The CDR3 spans 15 residues. Written as DNA, the CDR3 is TGTGCCAGCAGTCATCGGGGGGATCCGGGAGATACGCAGTATTTT. Translation gives CASSHRGDPGDTQYF.

The chain has TRBV2 and TRBJ2-3; maybe TRBD1 (6 bases). Trimming left V 6 bases short and J 2 bases short, with 21 bases between. Germline CDR1 SNHLY, CDR2 FYNNEI. The CDR3 runs to 17 residues. In DNA form, the CDR3 reads TGTGCCAGCAGACCATCCCCCCAGGGGTTCCTCACAGATACGCAGTATTTT. As protein: CASRPSPQGFLTDTQYF.

The rearrangement uses TRBV18 and TRBJ1-5, with 8 bases identical to TRBD1. The V and J ends lost 5 bases and 5 bases, in that order; junction bases with no gene match: 5. This CDR3 region has 14 residues. The germline CDR1 and CDR2 sequences are KGHSH and LQKENI. CDR3 sequence: CASSSTQGDQPQHF. The CDR3 coding sequence is TGTGCCAGCTCATCCACACAGGGGGATCAGCCCCAGCATTTT.